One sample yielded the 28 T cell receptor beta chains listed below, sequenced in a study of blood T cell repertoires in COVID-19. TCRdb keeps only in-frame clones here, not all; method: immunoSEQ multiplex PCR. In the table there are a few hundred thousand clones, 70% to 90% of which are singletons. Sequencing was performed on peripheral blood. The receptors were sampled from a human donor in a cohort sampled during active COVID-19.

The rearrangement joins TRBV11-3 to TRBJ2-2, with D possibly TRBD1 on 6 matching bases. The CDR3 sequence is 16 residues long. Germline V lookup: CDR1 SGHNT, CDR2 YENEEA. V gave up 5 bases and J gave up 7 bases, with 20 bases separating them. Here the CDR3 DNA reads TGTGCCAGCAGCCCTAACCCACAGGGCCGAGGCGGGGAGCTGTTTTTT. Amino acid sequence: CASSPNPQGRGGELFF. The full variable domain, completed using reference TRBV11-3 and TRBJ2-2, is EAGVVQSPRYKIIEKKQPVAFWCNPISGHNTLYWYLQNLGQGPELLIRYENEEAVDDSQLPKDRFSAERLKGVDSTLKIQPAELGDSAVYLCASSPNPQGRGGELFFGEGSRLTVL.

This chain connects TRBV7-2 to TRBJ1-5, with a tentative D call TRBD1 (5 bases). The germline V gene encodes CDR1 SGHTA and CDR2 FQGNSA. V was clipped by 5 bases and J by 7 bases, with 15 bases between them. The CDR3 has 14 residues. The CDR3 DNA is TGTGCCAGCAGCCCCCCCGGGGGTATACAGCCCCAGCATTTT. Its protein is CASSPPGGIQPQHF.

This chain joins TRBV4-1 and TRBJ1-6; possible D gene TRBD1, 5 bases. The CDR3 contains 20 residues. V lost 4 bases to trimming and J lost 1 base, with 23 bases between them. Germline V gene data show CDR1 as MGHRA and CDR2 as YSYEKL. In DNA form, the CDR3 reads TGCGCCAGCAGCCCTCGGATATCCCGGGGGATTATTTCCTATAATTCACCCCTCCACTTT. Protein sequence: CASSPRISRGIISYNSPLHF.

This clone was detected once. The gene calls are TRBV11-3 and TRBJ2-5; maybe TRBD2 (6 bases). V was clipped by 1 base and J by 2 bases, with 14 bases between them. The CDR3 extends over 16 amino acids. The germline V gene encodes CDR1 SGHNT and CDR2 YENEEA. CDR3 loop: CASSLGVADQQETQYF. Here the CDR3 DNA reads TGTGCCAGCAGCTTAGGGGTAGCGGATCAACAAGAGACCCAGTACTTC.

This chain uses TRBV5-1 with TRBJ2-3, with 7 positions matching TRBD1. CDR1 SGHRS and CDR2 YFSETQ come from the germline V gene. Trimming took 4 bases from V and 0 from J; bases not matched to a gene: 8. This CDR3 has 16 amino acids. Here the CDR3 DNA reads TGCGCCAGCAGCACAACCGGGACAGAGAGCACAGATACGCAGTATTTT. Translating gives CASSTTGTESTDTQYF. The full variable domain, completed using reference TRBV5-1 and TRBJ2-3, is KAGVTQTPRYLIKTRGQQVTLSCSPISGHRSVSWYQQTPGQGLQFLFEYFSETQRNKGNFPGRFSGRQFSNSRSEMNVSTLELGDSALYLCASSTTGTESTDTQYFGPGTRLTVL.

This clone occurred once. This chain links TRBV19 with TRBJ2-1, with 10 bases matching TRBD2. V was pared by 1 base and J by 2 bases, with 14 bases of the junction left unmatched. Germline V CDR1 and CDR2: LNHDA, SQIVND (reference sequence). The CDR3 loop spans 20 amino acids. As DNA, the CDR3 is TGTGCCAGTAGTATAGTTGGCAGGGGAATAGCGGGAGGTACCTACAATGAGCAGTTCTTC. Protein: CASSIVGRGIAGGTYNEQFF.

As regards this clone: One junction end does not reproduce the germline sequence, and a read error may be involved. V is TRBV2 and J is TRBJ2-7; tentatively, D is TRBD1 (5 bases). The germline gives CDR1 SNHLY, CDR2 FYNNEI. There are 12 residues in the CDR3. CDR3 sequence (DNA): TGTGCCAGCATTCCAGGGTCCTCCGAGCAGTACTTC. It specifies CASIPGSSEQYF.

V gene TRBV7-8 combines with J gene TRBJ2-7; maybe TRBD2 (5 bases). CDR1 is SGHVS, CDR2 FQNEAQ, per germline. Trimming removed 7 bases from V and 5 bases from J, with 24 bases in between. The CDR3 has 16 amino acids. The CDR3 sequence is CASTTWAVVGNHEQYF. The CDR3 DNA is TGTGCCAGCACCACCTGGGCAGTCGTCGGGAACCACGAGCAGTACTTC.

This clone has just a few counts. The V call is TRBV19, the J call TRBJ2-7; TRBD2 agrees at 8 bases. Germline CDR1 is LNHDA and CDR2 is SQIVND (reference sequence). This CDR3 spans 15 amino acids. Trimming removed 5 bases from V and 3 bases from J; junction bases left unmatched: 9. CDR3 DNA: TGTGCCAGTAGTTTCGGGACTAGTCTCCGCTACGAGCAGTACTTC. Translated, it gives CASSFGTSLRYEQYF.

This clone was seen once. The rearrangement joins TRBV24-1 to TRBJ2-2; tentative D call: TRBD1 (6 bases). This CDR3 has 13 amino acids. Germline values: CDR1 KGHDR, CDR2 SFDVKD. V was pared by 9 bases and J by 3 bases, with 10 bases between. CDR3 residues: CATRDRHTGELFF. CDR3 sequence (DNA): TGTGCCACCCGAGACAGGCACACCGGGGAGCTGTTTTTT.

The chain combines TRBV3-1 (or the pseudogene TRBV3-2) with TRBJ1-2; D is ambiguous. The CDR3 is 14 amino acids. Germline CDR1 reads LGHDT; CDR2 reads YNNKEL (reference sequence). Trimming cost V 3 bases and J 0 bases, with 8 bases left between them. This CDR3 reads CASSHVSANYGYTF. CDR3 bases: TGTGCCAGCAGCCACGTATCAGCTAACTATGGCTACACCTTC.

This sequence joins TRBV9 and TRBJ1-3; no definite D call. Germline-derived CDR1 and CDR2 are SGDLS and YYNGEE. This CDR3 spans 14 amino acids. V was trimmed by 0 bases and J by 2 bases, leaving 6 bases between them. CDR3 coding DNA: TGTGCCAGCAGCGTAGACTTAACTGGAAACACCATATATTTT. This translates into CASSVDLTGNTIYF.

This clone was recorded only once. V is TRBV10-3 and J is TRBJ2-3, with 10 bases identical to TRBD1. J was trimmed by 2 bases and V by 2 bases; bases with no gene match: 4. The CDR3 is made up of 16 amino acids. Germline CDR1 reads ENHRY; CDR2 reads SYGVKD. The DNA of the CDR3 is TGTGCCATCAGTGAGGGGGGACAGGGGATCACAGATACGCAGTATTTT. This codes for CAISEGGQGITDTQYF.

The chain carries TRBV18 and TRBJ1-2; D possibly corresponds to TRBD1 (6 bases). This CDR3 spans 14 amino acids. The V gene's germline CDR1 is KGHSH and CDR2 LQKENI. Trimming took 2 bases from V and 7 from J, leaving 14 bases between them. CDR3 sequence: CASSPGGRAGGYTF. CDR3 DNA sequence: TGTGCCAGCTCACCAGGGGGCAGGGCTGGTGGCTACACCTTC.

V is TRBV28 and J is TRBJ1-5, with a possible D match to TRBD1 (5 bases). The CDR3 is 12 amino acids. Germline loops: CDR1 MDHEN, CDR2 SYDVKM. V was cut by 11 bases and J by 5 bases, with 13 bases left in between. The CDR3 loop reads CALGPRDQPQHF. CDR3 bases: TGTGCCCTGGGGCCCCGAGATCAGCCCCAGCATTTT.

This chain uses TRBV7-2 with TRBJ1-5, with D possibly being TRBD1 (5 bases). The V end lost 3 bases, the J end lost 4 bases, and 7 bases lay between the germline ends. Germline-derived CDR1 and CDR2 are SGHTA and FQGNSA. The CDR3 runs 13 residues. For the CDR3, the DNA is TGTGCCAGCAGCTTCGGGGGGAATCAGCCCCAGCATTTT. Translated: CASSFGGNQPQHF.

The CDR3 is CASSSGTVFYNEQFF. CDR3 bases: TGTGCCAGCAGCTCGGGGACAGTATTTTACAATGAGCAGTTCTTC. The gene calls are TRBV11-1 and TRBJ2-1; TRBD1 aligns across 7 bases. Trimming took 4 bases from V and 4 from J; bases not matched to a gene: 7. The germline V gene encodes CDR1 SGHAT and CDR2 FQDESV (reference sequence). CDR3 length: 15 residues.

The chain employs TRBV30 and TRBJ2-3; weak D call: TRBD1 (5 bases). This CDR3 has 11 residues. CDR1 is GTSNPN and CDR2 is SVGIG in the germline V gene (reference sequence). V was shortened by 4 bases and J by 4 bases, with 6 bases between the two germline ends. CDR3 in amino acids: CAWIGADTQYF. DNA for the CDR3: TGTGCCTGGATAGGGGCAGATACGCAGTATTTT.

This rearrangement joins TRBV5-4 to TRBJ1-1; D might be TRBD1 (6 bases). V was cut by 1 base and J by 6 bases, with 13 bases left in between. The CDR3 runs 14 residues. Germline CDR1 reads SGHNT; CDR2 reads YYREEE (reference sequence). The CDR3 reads CASSLTGLGAEAFF. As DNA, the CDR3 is TGTGCCAGCAGCTTGACAGGGTTAGGCGCTGAAGCTTTCTTT.

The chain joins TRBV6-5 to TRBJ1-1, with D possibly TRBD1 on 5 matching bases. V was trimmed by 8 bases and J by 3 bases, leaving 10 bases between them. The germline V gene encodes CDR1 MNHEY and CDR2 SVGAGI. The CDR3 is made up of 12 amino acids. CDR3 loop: CASARGYTEAFF. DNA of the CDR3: TGTGCCAGCGCACGGGGGTACACTGAAGCTTTCTTT.

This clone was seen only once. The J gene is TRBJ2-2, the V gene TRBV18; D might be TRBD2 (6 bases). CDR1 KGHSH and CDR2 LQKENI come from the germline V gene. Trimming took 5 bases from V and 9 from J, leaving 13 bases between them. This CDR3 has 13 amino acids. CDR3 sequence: CASSTGGARELFF. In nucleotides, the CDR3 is TGTGCCAGCTCAACCGGAGGGGCTAGGGAGCTGTTTTTT.

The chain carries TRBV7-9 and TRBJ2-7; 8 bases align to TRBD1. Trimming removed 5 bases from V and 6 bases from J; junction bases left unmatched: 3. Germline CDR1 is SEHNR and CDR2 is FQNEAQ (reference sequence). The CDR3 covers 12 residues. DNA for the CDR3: TGTGCCAGCAGCCTCACAGGGGGCGAGCAGTACTTC. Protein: CASSLTGGEQYF.

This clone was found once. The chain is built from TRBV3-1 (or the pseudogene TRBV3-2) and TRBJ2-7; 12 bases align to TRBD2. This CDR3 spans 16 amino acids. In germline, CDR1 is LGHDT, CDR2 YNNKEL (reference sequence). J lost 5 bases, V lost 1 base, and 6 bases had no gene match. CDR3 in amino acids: CASSQGYRLAGDEQYF. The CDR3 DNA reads TGTGCCAGCAGCCAAGGGTATCGACTAGCGGGAGACGAGCAGTACTTC.

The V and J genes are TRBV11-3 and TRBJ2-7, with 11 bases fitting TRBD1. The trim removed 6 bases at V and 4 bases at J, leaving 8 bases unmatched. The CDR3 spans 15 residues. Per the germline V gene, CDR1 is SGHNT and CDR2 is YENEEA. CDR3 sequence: CASSLGQGGPYEQYF. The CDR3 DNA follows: TGTGCCAGCAGTCTGGGACAGGGGGGACCTTACGAGCAGTACTTC.

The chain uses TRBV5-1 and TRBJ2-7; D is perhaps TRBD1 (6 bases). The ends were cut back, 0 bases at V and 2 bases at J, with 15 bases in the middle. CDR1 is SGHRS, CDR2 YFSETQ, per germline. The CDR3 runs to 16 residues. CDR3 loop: CASSLGWGRLAYEQYF. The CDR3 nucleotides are TGCGCCAGCAGCTTGGGTTGGGGGCGATTGGCCTACGAGCAGTACTTC.

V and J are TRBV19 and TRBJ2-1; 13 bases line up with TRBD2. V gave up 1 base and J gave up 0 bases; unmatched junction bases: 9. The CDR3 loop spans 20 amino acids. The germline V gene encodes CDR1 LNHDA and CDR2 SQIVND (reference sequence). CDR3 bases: TGTGCCAGTAGTATAGTAACTAGCGGGAGGGGGGCAAGCTCCTACAATGAGCAGTTCTTC. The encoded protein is CASSIVTSGRGASSYNEQFF.

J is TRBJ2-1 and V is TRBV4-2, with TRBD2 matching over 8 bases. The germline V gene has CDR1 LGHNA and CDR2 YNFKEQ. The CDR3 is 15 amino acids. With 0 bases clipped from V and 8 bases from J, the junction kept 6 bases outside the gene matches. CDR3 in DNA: TGTGCCAGCAGCCAAGAACTAGCGGAGAACGATGAGCAGTTCTTC. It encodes CASSQELAENDEQFF.

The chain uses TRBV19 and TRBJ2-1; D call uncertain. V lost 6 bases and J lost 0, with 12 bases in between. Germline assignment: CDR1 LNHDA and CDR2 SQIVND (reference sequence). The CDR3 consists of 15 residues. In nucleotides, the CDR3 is TGTGCCAGTAGAATGGCCTCTTCCTCCTACAATGAGCAGTTCTTC. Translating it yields CASRMASSSYNEQFF.